These 20 T cell receptor beta chains were sequenced from one sample in a study of control samples from healthy donors and cancer patients. Measured with immunoSEQ multiplex PCR; TCRdb has only the in-frame clones, and not every one. The profile shows 200,000 to 250,000 clones, about 94% of them singletons. Sequences were obtained from blood. Receptors were obtained from a man between 45 and 60 years old in good health.

The rearrangement links TRBV2 to TRBJ1-2, with 8 bases lining up with TRBD1. The CDR3 length is 14 residues. With V trimmed by 2 bases and J by 5 bases, 4 bases remained unmatched. Germline lookup yields CDR1 SNHLY and CDR2 FYNNEI. The CDR3 DNA is TGTGCCAGCAGTGAATTTGGACAGGGTTATGGCTACACCTTC. Residues: CASSEFGQGYGYTF.

The chain combines TRBV5-1 with TRBJ2-2; the D call may be TRBD1 or TRBD2 (7 bases each). V was pared by 4 bases and J by 5 bases, with 18 bases between. This CDR3 has 16 amino acids. Germline CDR1 SGHRS, CDR2 YFSETQ. This CDR3 is CASSDTLRGGTGELFF. The CDR3 DNA reads TGCGCCAGCAGCGACACCCTCAGGGGGGGAACCGGGGAGCTGTTTTTT.

The chain is built from TRBV5-6 and TRBJ2-7; D may be TRBD2 (6 bases). Trimming stripped 0 bases from V and 1 base from J, with 11 bases between. The CDR3 sequence is 15 residues long. The V gene's germline CDR1 is SGHDT and CDR2 YYEEEE. The CDR3 region has the DNA TGTGCCAGCAGCTTGGGTCCGGGACTTTCCTACGAGCAGTACTTC. Protein sequence: CASSLGPGLSYEQYF. The full variable domain, with the rest looked up from reference TRBV5-6 and TRBJ2-7, is DAGVTQSPTHLIKTRGQQVTLRCSPKSGHDTVSWYQQALGQGPQFIFQYYEEEERQRGNFPDRFSGHQFPNYSSELNVNALLLGDSALYLCASSLGPGLSYEQYFGPGTRLTVT.

V gene TRBV7-2 combines with J gene TRBJ1-2; D remains ambiguous. Germline loops: CDR1 SGHTA, CDR2 FQGNSA. Trimming cost V 4 bases and J 0 bases, with 15 bases left between them. CDR3 size: 16 residues. The CDR3 coding sequence is TGTGCCAGCAGCTCCGTGGTAGGGCCTCCTAACTATGGCTACACCTTC. Translated: CASSSVVGPPNYGYTF.

This rearrangement joins TRBV14 to TRBJ1-2; TRBD1 matches at 8 bases. Germline assignment: CDR1 SGHDN and CDR2 FVKESK. CDR3 size: 17 residues. After removal of 4 bases from V and 2 bases from J, the junction contained 12 bases not matched to a gene. CDR3 nucleotide sequence: TGTGCCAGCAGCCGCCGGGACAGGAAACCTCGAAACTATGGCTACACCTTC. It encodes CASSRRDRKPRNYGYTF.

The chain joins TRBV18 to TRBJ1-1; the match to TRBD1 covers 7 bases. In germline, CDR1 is KGHSH, CDR2 LQKENI. V was pared by 2 bases and J by 0 bases, with 0 bases of the junction left unmatched. The CDR3 spans 14 residues. The CDR3 loop reads CASSPDRVNTEAFF. CDR3 nucleotides: TGTGCCAGCTCACCAGACAGGGTGAACACTGAAGCTTTCTTT.

V gene TRBV19 combines with J gene TRBJ1-5; no clear D. This CDR3 contains 13 residues. Trimming removed 5 bases from V and 11 bases from J, with 16 bases in between. CDR1 and CDR2 from the germline V gene are LNHDA and SQIVND (reference sequence). Here the CDR3 reads CASSFRTAQTQHF. CDR3 in DNA: TGTGCCAGTAGTTTCCGGACGGCCCAGACCCAGCATTTT.

The rearrangement links TRBV24-1 to TRBJ2-1; no firm D call. The CDR3 runs 13 residues. V was pared by 3 bases and J by 8 bases, with 10 bases between. The germline V gene encodes CDR1 KGHDR and CDR2 SFDVKD. The CDR3 loop reads CATSDQGGHEQFF. CDR3 coding DNA: TGTGCCACCAGTGATCAAGGTGGGCATGAGCAGTTCTTC.

This clone was seen once. CDR3 DNA: TGTGCCAGCAGTCACCAGCGGGTCCCGGCCGGGGAGCTGTTTTTT. As protein: CASSHQRVPAGELFF. V and J are TRBV27 and TRBJ2-2; TRBD2 might be the D (6 bases). Looked up from germline, CDR1 is MNHEY and CDR2 is SMNVEV (reference sequence). Trimming pared 5 bases from V and 6 bases from J, leaving 16 bases between. The CDR3 has 15 amino acids.

This chain joins TRBV2 and TRBJ2-1, with D maybe TRBD1 (7 bases). CDR3 length: 11 residues. Germline CDR1 reads SNHLY; CDR2 reads FYNNEI. Deletions cut 8 bases from V and 7 bases from J, with 9 bases between. The CDR3 DNA is TGTGCCAGCTCAGGGGGGAATGAGCAGTTCTTC. As protein: CASSGGNEQFF.

V and J are TRBV12-5 and TRBJ2-7, with D possibly being TRBD1 (5 bases). The germline V and J ends were trimmed by 9 bases and 2 bases, with 17 bases remaining between them. The germline V gene encodes CDR1 LGHNT and CDR2 FRNRAP. The length of the CDR3 is 14 residues. CDR3: CASATDTLPYEQYF. The CDR3, as DNA: TGTGCTAGCGCGACAGATACCCTTCCCTACGAGCAGTACTTC.

The chain couples TRBV24-1 to TRBJ2-5, with D unclear. V gave up 5 bases and J gave up 7 bases, with 10 bases separating them. The germline CDR1 and CDR2 sequences are KGHDR and SFDVKD. The length of the CDR3 is 12 residues. In DNA, the CDR3 is TGTGCCACCAGTGTAGAAATAGGGACCCAGTACTTC. This gives the protein CATSVEIGTQYF.

The chain employs TRBV19 and TRBJ2-5; D may be TRBD2 (6 bases). Trimming took 5 bases from V and 5 from J, leaving 21 bases between them. There are 16 residues in the CDR3. CDR1 and CDR2 (germline): LNHDA, SQIVND (reference sequence). The CDR3 spells CASSPVRAGGGETQYF. CDR3 DNA: TGTGCCAGTAGTCCCGTACGGGCAGGCGGAGGGGAGACCCAGTACTTC.

V gene TRBV19 combines with J gene TRBJ2-2, with 7 bases fitting TRBD1. CDR3 length: 14 amino acids. Germline loops: CDR1 LNHDA, CDR2 SQIVND (reference sequence). The V and J ends lost 3 bases and 7 bases, in that order; junction bases with no gene match: 5. CDR3 region: CASSIPRQGGELFF. CDR3 coding DNA: TGTGCCAGTAGTATCCCGAGACAGGGCGGGGAGCTGTTTTTT. The entire variable domain, with the rest obtained from reference TRBV19 and TRBJ2-2, is as follows: DGGITQSPKYLFRKEGQNVTLSCEQNLNHDAMYWYRQDPGQGLRLIYYSQIVNDFQKGDIAEGYSVSREKKESFPLTVTSAQKNPTAFYLCASSIPRQGGELFFGEGSRLTVL.

The rearrangement joins TRBV4-1 to TRBJ1-2; weak D call: TRBD1 (5 bases). The germline V gene encodes CDR1 MGHRA and CDR2 YSYEKL. This CDR3 contains 15 residues. Trimming stripped 2 bases from V and 3 bases from J, with 13 bases between. This chain's CDR3 is CASSQPGLADYGYTF. CDR3 nucleotides: TGCGCCAGCAGCCAACCAGGGTTAGCGGACTATGGCTACACCTTC.

The V gene is TRBV7-8, the J gene TRBJ1-1; 11 bases fit TRBD1. The CDR3 contains 16 residues. V gave up 5 bases and J gave up 3 bases; unmatched junction bases: 8. CDR1 and CDR2 (germline): SGHVS, FQNEAQ. For the CDR3, the DNA is TGTGCCAGCAGCCCCACCCCGGGACAGGGGGACACTGAAGCTTTCTTT. This gives the protein CASSPTPGQGDTEAFF.

The J gene is TRBJ2-2, the V gene TRBV11-3; no firm D call. V was pared by 4 bases and J by 4 bases, with 13 bases between. Germline CDR1 SGHNT, CDR2 YENEEA. This CDR3 is 15 amino acids long. The CDR3 DNA follows: TGTGCCAGCAGCTCCGGCGACATCGGCACCGGGGAGCTGTTTTTT. This sequence encodes CASSSGDIGTGELFF.

The J gene is TRBJ2-5, the V gene TRBV5-4; the D gene could be TRBD1 or TRBD2 (5 bases each). The CDR3 has 14 amino acids. V gave up 3 bases and J gave up 1 base, with 10 bases separating them. Germline loops: CDR1 SGHNT, CDR2 YYREEE (reference sequence). Written as DNA, the CDR3 is TGTGCCAGCAGCTCCCAGGGAGCCCAAGAGACCCAGTACTTC. This codes for CASSSQGAQETQYF.

The chain carries TRBV5-1 and TRBJ2-5, with 9 bases that match TRBD2. Germline V gene data show CDR1 as SGHRS and CDR2 as YFSETQ. This CDR3 is built from 15 residues. V lost 3 bases and J lost 4; bases outside the gene matches: 7. The CDR3 sequence is CASSSYPRGGETQYF. In DNA form, the CDR3 reads TGCGCCAGCAGCTCGTATCCGCGGGGGGGAGAGACCCAGTACTTC.

This sequence joins TRBV25-1 and TRBJ2-5; 9 bases align to TRBD1. Germline V gives CDR1 MGHDK, CDR2 SYGVNS. The CDR3 loop spans 12 amino acids. CDR3 protein: CAGQGQQETQYF. The CDR3 DNA follows: TGTGCTGGACAGGGGCAGCAAGAGACCCAGTACTTC.